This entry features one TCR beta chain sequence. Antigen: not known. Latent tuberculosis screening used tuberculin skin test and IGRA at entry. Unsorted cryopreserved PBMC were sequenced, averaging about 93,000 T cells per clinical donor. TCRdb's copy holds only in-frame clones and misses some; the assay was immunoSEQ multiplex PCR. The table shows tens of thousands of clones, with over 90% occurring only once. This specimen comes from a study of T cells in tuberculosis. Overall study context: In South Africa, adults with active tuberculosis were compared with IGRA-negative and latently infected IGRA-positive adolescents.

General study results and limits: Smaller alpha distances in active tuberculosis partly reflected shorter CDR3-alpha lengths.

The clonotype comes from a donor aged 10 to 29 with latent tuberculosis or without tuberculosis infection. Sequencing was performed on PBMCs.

CDR3 bases: TGTGCCTGGAGTGCGGGGAGGCCCTACGAGCAGTACTTC. It is translated as CAWSAGRPYEQYF. V and J are TRBV30 and TRBJ2-7, with a tentative D call TRBD2 (6 bases). The CDR3 runs 13 residues. Germline CDR1 is GTSNPN and CDR2 is SVGIG (reference sequence). Trimming left V 1 base short and J 2 bases short, with 9 bases between.